The 22 T cell receptor beta chains below come from one sample, sequenced in a study of blood T cell repertoires in COVID-19 (dated by TCRdb to about 2020). Receptors were amplified or captured by the immunoSEQ multiplex PCR assay. Held by TCRdb, this immuneACCESS table contains in-frame sequences only and omits some clones. Under half of the omission traces to an unresolved V gene where checked; the cause of the rest is unknown. The sample yields fewer than 700,000 clones; roughly nine tenths were counted once. The top ten constitute about 8% of the sample. Material for sequencing was peripheral blood. The receptor source for this set is a woman aged 50 to 65 with COVID-19, enrolled during active disease.

The chain has TRBV9 and TRBJ2-5, with 7 bases lining up with TRBD2. With V trimmed by 0 bases and J by 6 bases, 11 bases remained unmatched. CDR3 length equals 16 residues. Germline V gene lookup returns CDR1 SGDLS and CDR2 YYNGEE. The CDR3 is CASSVDGTTLPQTQYF. The CDR3 DNA reads TGTGCCAGCAGCGTAGATGGGACTACTCTCCCCCAGACCCAGTACTTC. The full variable domain, with the rest looked up from reference TRBV9 and TRBJ2-5, is DSGVTQTPKHLITATGQRVTLRCSPRSGDLSVYWYQQSLDQGLQFLIQYYNGEERAKGNILERFSAQQFPDLHSELNLSSLELGDSALYFCASSVDGTTLPQTQYFGPGTRLLVL.

This chain links TRBV30 with TRBJ1-4; a possible D gene is TRBD1 (6 bases). Germline CDR1 is GTSNPN and CDR2 is SVGIG (reference sequence). This CDR3 region has 16 residues. Trimming removed 1 base from V and 3 bases from J, with 15 bases in between. The CDR3 spells CAWSGDPGAANEKLFF. CDR3 bases: TGTGCCTGGAGTGGGGACCCAGGGGCCGCTAATGAAAAACTGTTTTTT.

The chain carries TRBV27 and TRBJ2-3; D unclear. Germline loops: CDR1 MNHEY, CDR2 SMNVEV (reference sequence). Trimming left V 6 bases short and J 3 bases short, with 7 bases between. This CDR3 is 12 amino acids long. CDR3 loop: CASRERTDTQYF. The CDR3 DNA sequence: TGTGCCAGCAGGGAGAGAACAGATACGCAGTATTTT.

The rearrangement joins TRBV5-4 to TRBJ1-6; TRBD1 might be the D (5 bases). CDR1 SGHNT and CDR2 YYREEE come from the germline V gene (reference sequence). V lost 3 bases and J lost 10, with 11 bases in between. The CDR3 is 13 amino acids. CDR3 sequence (DNA): TGTGCCAGCAGCTCTCGGGGGGAGTCACCCCTCCACTTT. Translated: CASSSRGESPLHF.

This clone was counted many times. This rearrangement joins TRBV2 to TRBJ1-2, with TRBD1 matching 7 bases. The germline V gene has CDR1 SNHLY and CDR2 FYNNEI. Germline trimming cut 10 bases from V and 0 bases from J; bases unmatched to any gene: 11. The CDR3 is made up of 15 amino acids. In nucleotides, the CDR3 is TGTGCCAAATCAAGAAGGGACAGAGCTAACTATGGCTACACCTTC. It translates to CAKSRRDRANYGYTF. Full variable domain (rest looked up from reference TRBV2 and TRBJ1-2): EPEVTQTPSHQVTQMGQEVILRCVPISNHLYFYWYRQILGQKVEFLVSFYNNEISEKSEIFDDQFSVERPDGSNFTLKIRSTKLEDSAMYFCAKSRRDRANYGYTFGSGTRLTVV.

This clone was counted a single time. This chain links TRBV20-1 with TRBJ2-5; D gene ambiguous. The V gene's germline CDR1 is DFQATT and CDR2 SNEGSKA (reference sequence). The CDR3 length is 11 residues. V was pared by 4 bases and J by 5 bases, with 8 bases between. The CDR3 protein is CSATPQETQYF. CDR3 DNA: TGCAGTGCTACCCCTCAGGAGACCCAGTACTTC.

This CDR3 is CASRRDTGELFF. The DNA of the CDR3 is TGTGCCAGCAGGAGAGACACCGGGGAGCTGTTTTTT. The chain has TRBV11-3 and TRBJ2-2; D unclear. The V end lost 6 bases, the J end lost 3 bases, and 5 bases lay between the germline ends. The CDR3 spans 12 residues. Germline V CDR1 and CDR2: SGHNT, YENEEA. Full variable domain (remainder filled in from reference TRBV11-3 and TRBJ2-2): EAGVVQSPRYKIIEKKQPVAFWCNPISGHNTLYWYLQNLGQGPELLIRYENEEAVDDSQLPKDRFSAERLKGVDSTLKIQPAELGDSAVYLCASRRDTGELFFGEGSRLTVL.

The CDR3 bases are TGTGCCTCCTCCTCCGGGAGCTCTGGAAACACCATATATTTT. This sequence encodes CASSSGSSGNTIYF. The gene calls are TRBV30 and TRBJ1-3; D gene unclear. The CDR3 has 14 amino acids. The V and J ends lost 7 bases and 0 bases respectively, with 13 bases between them. Germline assignment: CDR1 GTSNPN and CDR2 SVGIG (reference sequence).

For this clone: The junction shows a germline mismatch at one end, possibly a read error. The rearrangement joins TRBV10-2 to TRBJ2-7; a weak D match, TRBD2 (5 bases). The CDR3 has 16 residues. Germline CDR1 WSHSY, CDR2 SAAADI. The CDR3 nucleotides read TGCGCCAGCAGTAAGTCGGACTGGTTCGTAACCTACGAGCAGTACTTC. Translation gives CASSKSDWFVTYEQYF.

This chain links TRBV5-6 with TRBJ2-6; 10 bases are shared with TRBD1. The CDR3 is 19 amino acids. From germline, CDR1 is SGHDT and CDR2 YYEEEE. J gave up 0 bases and V 0 bases, and 6 bases lay outside the gene matches. The CDR3 coding sequence is TGTGCCAGCAGCTTGGTTGGGACAGGGGTTTCCTCTGGGGCCAACGTCCTGACTTTC. This codes for CASSLVGTGVSSGANVLTF. Full variable domain (outside the CDR3, taken from reference TRBV5-6 and TRBJ2-6): DAGVTQSPTHLIKTRGQQVTLRCSPKSGHDTVSWYQQALGQGPQFIFQYYEEEERQRGNFPDRFSGHQFPNYSSELNVNALLLGDSALYLCASSLVGTGVSSGANVLTFGAGSRLTVL.

The chain employs TRBV3-1 (or the pseudogene TRBV3-2) and TRBJ2-3; 9 positions match TRBD1. Germline assignment: CDR1 LGHDT and CDR2 YNNKEL (reference sequence). CDR3 length equals 15 residues. Trimming removed 6 bases from V and 2 bases from J; junction bases left unmatched: 6. For the CDR3, the DNA is TGTGCCAGCAGTAGGGGACAGGGATTCACAGATACGCAGTATTTT. Its translation is CASSRGQGFTDTQYF.

For the CDR3, the DNA is TGTGCCAGCGGGGGTAACCTAGCGAAAATCGACTACGAGCAGTACTTC. This encodes CASGGNLAKIDYEQYF. The chain uses TRBV2 and TRBJ2-7; D may be TRBD2 (6 bases). Germline CDR1 is SNHLY and CDR2 is FYNNEI. This CDR3 contains 16 residues. V was trimmed by 8 bases and J by 3 bases, leaving 23 bases between them.

V usage is TRBV9 and J usage is TRBJ1-2; 7 bases line up with TRBD1. This CDR3 spans 14 amino acids. The J segment lost 3 bases and the V segment lost 4 bases, leaving 6 bases of the junction unmatched. Germline CDR1 and CDR2: SGDLS and YYNGEE. The CDR3 DNA reads as TGTGCCAGCAGCCCGCGACAGGGACACTATGGCTACACCTTC. Protein: CASSPRQGHYGYTF.

The chain carries TRBV9 and TRBJ1-2, with 11 bases lining up with TRBD1. This CDR3 has 14 residues. Germline CDR1 is SGDLS and CDR2 is YYNGEE. The V and J ends lost 4 bases and 3 bases, in that order; junction bases with no gene match: 2. CDR3 region: CASSWGQGDYGYTF. CDR3 in DNA: TGTGCCAGCAGCTGGGGACAGGGGGACTATGGCTACACCTTC.

The chain links TRBV2 to TRBJ2-3; 8 bases are shared with TRBD2. There are 15 residues in the CDR3. Germline CDR1 reads SNHLY; CDR2 reads FYNNEI. V shed 6 bases, J shed 4 bases, and the junction held 9 bases outside the gene matches. DNA of the CDR3: TGTGCCAGCAGCGTTCGGGGGGGCCCCTCAGATACGCAGTATTTT. Encoded protein: CASSVRGGPSDTQYF.

The table lists this clone with a few counts. The V gene is TRBV3-1 (or the pseudogene TRBV3-2), the J gene TRBJ2-3, with 9 bases aligning to TRBD2. With 3 bases clipped from V and 2 bases from J, the junction kept 6 bases outside the gene matches. The CDR3 has 16 residues. Per germline, CDR1 LGHDT and CDR2 YNNKEL (reference sequence). The CDR3: CASSHLAGAFTDTQYF. The CDR3 bases are TGTGCCAGCAGCCATTTAGCGGGGGCCTTCACAGATACGCAGTATTTT.

This chain uses TRBV9 with TRBJ2-7, with D maybe TRBD1 (6 bases). Germline CDR1 and CDR2: SGDLS and YYNGEE. With 2 bases removed from V and 6 bases from J, the gap between germline ends came to 15 bases. The CDR3 runs 14 residues. CDR3 region: CASSVGQPNGEQYF. As DNA, the CDR3 is TGTGCCAGCAGCGTTGGACAGCCAAATGGCGAGCAGTACTTC.

The V call is TRBV10-3, the J call TRBJ1-1, with D uncertain. The CDR3 covers 11 residues. Trimming removed 5 bases from V and 7 bases from J, with 8 bases in between. Per the germline V gene, CDR1 is ENHRY and CDR2 is SYGVKD. The CDR3 reads CAISQEDEAFF. In DNA form, the CDR3 reads TGTGCCATCAGTCAGGAGGATGAAGCTTTCTTT.

The rearrangement uses TRBV5-1 and TRBJ2-3; D unresolved. The CDR3 extends over 13 amino acids. The V end lost 4 bases, the J end lost 3 bases, and 9 bases lay between the germline ends. The germline V gene encodes CDR1 SGHRS and CDR2 YFSETQ. CDR3 region: CASSRGWTDTQYF. The CDR3 DNA follows: TGCGCCAGCAGCCGCGGATGGACAGATACGCAGTATTTT.

The chain joins TRBV5-4 to TRBJ1-4; TRBD1 is a possible D gene (5 bases). In germline, CDR1 is SGHNT, CDR2 YYREEE (reference sequence). The CDR3 length is 16 residues. The V gene lost 3 bases and the J gene lost 3 bases, with 15 bases spanning the gap. The CDR3 nucleotides are TGTGCCAGCAGCTCCGAATGGGGGACTTCTAATGAAAAACTGTTTTTT. It is translated as CASSSEWGTSNEKLFF.

The chain recombines TRBV29-1 with TRBJ1-1; the D is unclear. V was cut by 7 bases and J by 1 base, with 7 bases left in between. This CDR3 region has 11 residues. Germline-derived CDR1 and CDR2 are SQVTM and ANQGSEA. The CDR3 region is CSAPWNTEAFF. The CDR3 nucleotides read TGCAGCGCTCCCTGGAACACTGAAGCTTTCTTT.

The V and J genes are TRBV5-1 and TRBJ1-4; TRBD1 aligns across 8 bases. The V gene end was trimmed by 3 bases and the J gene end by 7 bases; junction bases not matched to a gene: 8. The CDR3 is made up of 15 amino acids. Per germline, CDR1 SGHRS and CDR2 YFSETQ. The CDR3 DNA reads as TGCGCCAGCAGCTGGTCAGGGGGCCAGGGTGAAAAACTGTTTTTT. It encodes CASSWSGGQGEKLFF.